This T cell receptor (beta chain) was sequenced during a study of blood T cell repertoires in COVID-19. Study overall: The study drew acute and convalescent COVID-19 samples from the United States, Italy and Spain. PBMCs, B-cell-depleted T cells, or T cells were the source of the cDNA or gDNA that made up the material.

Sequencing was performed with immunoSEQ multiplex PCR; in TCRdb, only in-frame clones are kept and a portion is missing. The sample lists 250,000 or so clones; 70% to 90% were seen once. Trimming pared 7 bases from V and 1 base from J, leaving 13 bases between. This CDR3 is 14 amino acids long. The sequencing sample was made of PBMCs or T cells enriched from blood (not recorded which). The TCR originated in a woman in her thirties with acute COVID-19. The chain employs TRBV23-1 and TRBJ1-1; tentatively, D is TRBD1 (5 bases). TRBV23-1 has ORF status, its function being uncertain. CDR3 in DNA: TGCGCCAGCACACTATGGGGCACGAACACTGAAGCTTTCTTT. Amino acids: CASTLWGTNTEAFF.